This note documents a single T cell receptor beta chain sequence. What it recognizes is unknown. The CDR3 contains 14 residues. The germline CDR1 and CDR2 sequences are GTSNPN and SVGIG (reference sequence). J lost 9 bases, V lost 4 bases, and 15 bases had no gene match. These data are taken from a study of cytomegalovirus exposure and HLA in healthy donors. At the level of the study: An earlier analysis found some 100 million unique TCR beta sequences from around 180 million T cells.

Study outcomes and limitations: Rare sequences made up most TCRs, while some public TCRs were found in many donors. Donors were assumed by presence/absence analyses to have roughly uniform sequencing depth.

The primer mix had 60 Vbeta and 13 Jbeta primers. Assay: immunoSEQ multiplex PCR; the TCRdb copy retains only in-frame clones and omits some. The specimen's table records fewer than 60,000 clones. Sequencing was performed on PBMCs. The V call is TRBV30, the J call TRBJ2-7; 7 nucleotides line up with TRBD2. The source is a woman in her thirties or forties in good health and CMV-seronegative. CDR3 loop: CAWTRGEGTFGQYF. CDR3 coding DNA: TGTGCCTGGACTCGCGGGGAGGGGACCTTCGGGCAGTACTTC.